This T cell receptor beta chain was found in a study of monozygotic twins with inflammatory bowel disease. Whole blood supplied total RNA, and T cells were not sorted. General study findings and limits: None of the different T cell subtypes could be distinguished from one another. Lower TCRbeta diversity (inverse Simpson) was seen in IBD patients than in healthy co-twins.

As to this clonotype: The antigen remains undetermined.

Using TCRalpha and TCRbeta cDNA, the researchers carried out two nested PCRs that lasted 16 and 9 cycles. Reprocessing the 5' RACE reads, TCRdb reports a single entry for every CDR3 protein and omits DNA. The table lists about 350,000 distinct CDR3 sequences. The sequence came from a human donor with ulcerative colitis or Crohn's disease, or a healthy co-twin of an affected twin (not recorded which). Sequencing was performed on blood.

The CDR3 reads CASSLWARFNEQYF. V and J are TRBV28 and TRBJ2-7. This CDR3 spans 14 amino acids. Germline loops: CDR1 MDHEN, CDR2 SYDVKM.